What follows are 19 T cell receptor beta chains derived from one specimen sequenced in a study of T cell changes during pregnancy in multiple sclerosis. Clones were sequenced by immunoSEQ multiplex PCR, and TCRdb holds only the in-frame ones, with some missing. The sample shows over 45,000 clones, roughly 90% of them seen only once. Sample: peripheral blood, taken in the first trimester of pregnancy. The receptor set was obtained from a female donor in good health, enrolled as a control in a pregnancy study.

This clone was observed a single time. The CDR3 region has the DNA TGTGCCACCAGCAGAGAATTGAGAGCTTCAGATACGCAGTATTTT. Its protein product is CATSRELRASDTQYF. The chain recombines TRBV15 with TRBJ2-3; no firm D call. Trimming removed 0 bases at V and 4 bases at J, with 11 bases between. The CDR3 loop spans 15 amino acids. Germline lookup yields CDR1 LNHNV and CDR2 YYDKDF (reference sequence).

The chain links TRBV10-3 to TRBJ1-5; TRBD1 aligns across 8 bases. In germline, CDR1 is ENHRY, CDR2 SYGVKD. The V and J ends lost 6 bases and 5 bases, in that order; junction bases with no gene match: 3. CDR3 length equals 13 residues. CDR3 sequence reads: CAIRDREDQPQHF. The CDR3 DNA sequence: TGTGCCATCAGGGACAGGGAGGATCAGCCCCAGCATTTT.

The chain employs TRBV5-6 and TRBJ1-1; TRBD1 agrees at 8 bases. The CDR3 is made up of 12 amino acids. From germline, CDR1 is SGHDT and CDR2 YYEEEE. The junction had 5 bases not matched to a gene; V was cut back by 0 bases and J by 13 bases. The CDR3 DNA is TGTGCCAGCAGCTTGGGGACAGGGATTTTTTTCTTT. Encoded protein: CASSLGTGIFFF. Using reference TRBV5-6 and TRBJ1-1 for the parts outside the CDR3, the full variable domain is DAGVTQSPTHLIKTRGQQVTLRCSPKSGHDTVSWYQQALGQGPQFIFQYYEEEERQRGNFPDRFSGHQFPNYSSELNVNALLLGDSALYLCASSLGTGIFFFGQGTRLTVV.

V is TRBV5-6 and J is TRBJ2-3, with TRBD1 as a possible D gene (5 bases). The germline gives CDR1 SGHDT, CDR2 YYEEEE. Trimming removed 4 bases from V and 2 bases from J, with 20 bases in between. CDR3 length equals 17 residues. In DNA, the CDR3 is TGTGCCAGCAGCCGCCGTACACACGGCAGGGTCACAGATACGCAGTATTTT. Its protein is CASSRRTHGRVTDTQYF.

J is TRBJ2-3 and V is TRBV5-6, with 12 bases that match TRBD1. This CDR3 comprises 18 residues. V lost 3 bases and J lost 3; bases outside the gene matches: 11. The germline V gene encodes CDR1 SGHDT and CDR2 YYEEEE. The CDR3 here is CASSSSGTGGPSTDTQYF. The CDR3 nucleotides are TGTGCCAGCAGCTCATCCGGGACAGGGGGCCCCTCAACAGATACGCAGTATTTT.

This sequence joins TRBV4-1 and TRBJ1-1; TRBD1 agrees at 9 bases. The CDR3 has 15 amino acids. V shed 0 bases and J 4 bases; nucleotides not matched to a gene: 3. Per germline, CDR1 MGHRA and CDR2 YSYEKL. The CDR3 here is CASSQEGTGRTEAFF. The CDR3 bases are TGCGCCAGCAGCCAAGAGGGGACAGGGCGCACTGAAGCTTTCTTT.

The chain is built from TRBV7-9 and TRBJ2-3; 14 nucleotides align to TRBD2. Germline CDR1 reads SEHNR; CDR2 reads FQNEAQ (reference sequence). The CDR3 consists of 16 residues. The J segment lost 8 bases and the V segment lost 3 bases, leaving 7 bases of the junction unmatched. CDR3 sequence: CASSFPGLAGVGTQYF. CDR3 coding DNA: TGTGCCAGCAGCTTCCCGGGACTAGCGGGAGTCGGTACGCAGTATTTT.

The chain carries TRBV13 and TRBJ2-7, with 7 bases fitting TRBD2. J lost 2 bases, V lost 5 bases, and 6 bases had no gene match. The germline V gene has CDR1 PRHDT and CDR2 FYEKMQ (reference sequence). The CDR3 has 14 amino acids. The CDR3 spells CASSGSSGAYEQYF. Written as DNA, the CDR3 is TGTGCCAGCAGCGGGTCTAGCGGAGCCTACGAGCAGTACTTC.

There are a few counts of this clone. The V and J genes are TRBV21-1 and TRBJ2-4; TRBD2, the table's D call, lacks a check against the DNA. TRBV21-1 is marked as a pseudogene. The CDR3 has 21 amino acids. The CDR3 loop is CASSVRLYRGGTYPGVNIQYF. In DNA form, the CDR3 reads TGTGCCAGCAGCGTTCGCCTGTATCGGGGGGGGACATACCCGGGGGTGAACATTCAGTACTTC.

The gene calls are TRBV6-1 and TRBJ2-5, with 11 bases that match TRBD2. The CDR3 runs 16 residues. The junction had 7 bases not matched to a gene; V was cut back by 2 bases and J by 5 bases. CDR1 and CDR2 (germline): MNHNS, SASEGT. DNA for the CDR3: TGTGCCAGCAGTGAAACCGGGACTAGCGGTTCCGAGACCCAGTACTTC. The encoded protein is CASSETGTSGSETQYF.

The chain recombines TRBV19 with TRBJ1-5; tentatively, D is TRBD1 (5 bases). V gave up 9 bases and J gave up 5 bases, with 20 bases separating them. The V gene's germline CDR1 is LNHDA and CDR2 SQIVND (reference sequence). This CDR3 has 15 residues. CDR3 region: CASRLWAGYDQPQHF. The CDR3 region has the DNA TGTGCCAGCAGGCTATGGGCAGGGTATGATCAGCCCCAGCATTTT.

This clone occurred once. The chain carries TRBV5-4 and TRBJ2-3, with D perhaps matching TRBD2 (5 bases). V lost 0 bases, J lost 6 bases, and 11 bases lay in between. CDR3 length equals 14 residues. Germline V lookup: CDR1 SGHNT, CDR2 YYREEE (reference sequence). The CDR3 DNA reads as TGTGCCAGCAGCTTGGGGCTCTCTAGCGATACGCAGTATTTT. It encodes CASSLGLSSDTQYF.

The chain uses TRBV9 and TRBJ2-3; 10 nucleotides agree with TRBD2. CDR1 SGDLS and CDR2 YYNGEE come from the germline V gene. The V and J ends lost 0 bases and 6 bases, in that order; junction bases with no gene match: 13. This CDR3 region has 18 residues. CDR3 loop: CASSVEGFGAGGLDTQYF. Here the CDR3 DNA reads TGTGCCAGCAGCGTAGAGGGGTTTGGAGCGGGAGGGCTGGATACGCAGTATTTT.

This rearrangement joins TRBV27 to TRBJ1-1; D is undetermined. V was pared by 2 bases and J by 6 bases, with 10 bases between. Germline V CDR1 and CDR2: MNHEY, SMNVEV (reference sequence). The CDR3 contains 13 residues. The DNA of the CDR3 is TGTGCCAGCAGTTTAATGGGCGCCCCTGAAGCTTTCTTT. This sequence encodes CASSLMGAPEAFF.

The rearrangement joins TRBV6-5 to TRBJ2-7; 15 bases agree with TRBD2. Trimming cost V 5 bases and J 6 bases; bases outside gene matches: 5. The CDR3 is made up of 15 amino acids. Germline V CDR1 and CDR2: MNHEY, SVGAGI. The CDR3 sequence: CASSAGTSGRSEQYF. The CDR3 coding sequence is TGTGCCAGCAGTGCAGGGACTAGCGGGAGGAGCGAGCAGTACTTC.

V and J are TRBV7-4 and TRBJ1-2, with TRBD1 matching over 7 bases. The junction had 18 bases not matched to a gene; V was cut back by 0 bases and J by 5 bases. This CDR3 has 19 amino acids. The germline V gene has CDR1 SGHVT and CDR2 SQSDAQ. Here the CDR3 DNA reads TGTGCCAGCAGCTTAGCGCGGGGGGGGAGGGGGCTCACGGGTTATGGCTACACCTTC. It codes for CASSLARGGRGLTGYGYTF.

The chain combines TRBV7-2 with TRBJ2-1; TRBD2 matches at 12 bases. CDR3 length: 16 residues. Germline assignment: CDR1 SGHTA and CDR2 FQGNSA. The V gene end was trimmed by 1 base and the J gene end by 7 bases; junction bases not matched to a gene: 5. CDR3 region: CASSLVGLAGGNEQFF. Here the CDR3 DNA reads TGTGCCAGCAGCTTAGTGGGACTAGCGGGTGGTAATGAGCAGTTCTTC. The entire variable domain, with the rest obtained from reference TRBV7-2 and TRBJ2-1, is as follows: GAGVSQSPSNKVTEKGKDVELRCDPISGHTALYWYRQSLGQGLEFLIYFQGNSAPDKSGLPSDRFSAERTGGSVSTLTIQRTQQEDSAVYLCASSLVGLAGGNEQFFGPGTRLTVL.

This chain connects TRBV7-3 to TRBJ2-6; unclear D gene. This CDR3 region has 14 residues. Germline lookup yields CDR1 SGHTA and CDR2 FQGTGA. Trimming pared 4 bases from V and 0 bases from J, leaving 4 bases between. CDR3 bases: TGTGCCAGCAGCTCGAGCTCTGGGGCCAACGTCCTGACTTTC. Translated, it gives CASSSSSGANVLTF.

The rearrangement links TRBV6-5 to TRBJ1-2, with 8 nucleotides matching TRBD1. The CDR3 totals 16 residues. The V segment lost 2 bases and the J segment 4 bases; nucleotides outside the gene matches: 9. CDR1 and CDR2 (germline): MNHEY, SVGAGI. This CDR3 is CASSYASQGAGYGYTF. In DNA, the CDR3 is TGTGCCAGCAGTTACGCGTCGCAGGGGGCGGGCTATGGCTACACCTTC.